Presented here are 19 T cell receptor beta chains from one specimen sequenced in a study of T cells expressing NK-cell markers. TCRdb derives one entry per CDR3 protein from the 5' RACE reads, leaving out DNA. Listed are roughly 380,000 distinct CDR3 sequences; 4% to 6.5% falls within the top ten. Sequenced: blood T cells: a sorted CD56 or NKG2C T cell subset, CD4+ or CD8+ T cells, or bulk PBMC T cells (not recorded which). All receptors derive from a man aged 18-70 years in good health.

V is TRBV18 and J is TRBJ2-1; TCRdb indicates TRBD2, and absent DNA this call remains unverified. This CDR3 is 15 amino acids long. Germline-derived CDR1 and CDR2 are KGHSH and LQKENI. The chain's CDR3 is CASSREVAGSNEQFF.

The J gene is TRBJ1-2, the V gene TRBV5-1. The CDR3 is made up of 14 amino acids. The germline V gene has CDR1 SGHRS and CDR2 YFSETQ. The CDR3 region is CASSLLSFNYGYTF.

The chain couples TRBV6-1 to TRBJ1-5. CDR1 MNHNS and CDR2 SASEGT come from the germline V gene. The CDR3 is 15 amino acids. CDR3 loop: CASRADRISNQPQHF.

The chain carries TRBV11-2 and TRBJ2-7; TCRdb returns TRBD2, unconfirmable since there is no DNA. This CDR3 contains 16 residues. Germline loops: CDR1 SGHAT, CDR2 FQNNGV. This CDR3 is CASSADRDLQSYEQYF.

V and J are TRBV5-8 and TRBJ2-7; as DNA is missing, the TRBD1 call by TCRdb cannot be tested. Germline-derived CDR1 and CDR2 are SGHTS and YDEGEE. The CDR3 is made up of 14 amino acids. The CDR3 region is CASSLTRAAGEQYF.

The V gene is TRBV6-5, the J gene TRBJ2-1; TCRdb's assignment of TRBD2 cannot be checked, as there is no DNA. Germline CDR1 is MNHEY and CDR2 is SVGAGI. The CDR3 runs 18 residues. The CDR3 sequence: CASSFRTGLTSGNNEQFF.

The chain combines TRBV20-1 with TRBJ2-7; the D gene TCRdb calls, TRBD1, cannot be checked with no DNA. This CDR3 has 15 residues. Germline CDR1 DFQATT, CDR2 SNEGSKA (reference sequence). The CDR3 region is CSARDSFGGAAEQYF.

V and J are TRBV12-3 or TRBV12-4 and TRBJ2-5; absent DNA, TCRdb's TRBD1 call cannot be checked. CDR3 length equals 14 residues. The CDR3 loop is CASSARQGGETQYF.

V usage is TRBV20-1 and J usage is TRBJ2-7; TCRdb proposes TRBD1, but this gene call is untestable without DNA. The CDR3 consists of 14 residues. Germline V gives CDR1 DFQATT, CDR2 SNEGSKA (reference sequence). The chain's CDR3 is CSANLSPGSYEQYF.

The V gene is TRBV5-1, the J gene TRBJ2-1. The CDR3 spans 14 residues. Looked up from germline, CDR1 is SGHRS and CDR2 is YFSETQ. CDR3 amino acids: CASSSGGSYNEQFF.

The J gene is TRBJ2-5, the V gene TRBV3-1; TCRdb's assignment of TRBD1 cannot be checked, as there is no DNA. The CDR3 has 18 residues. Germline assignment: CDR1 LGHDT and CDR2 YNNKEL (reference sequence). The chain's CDR3 is CASSPPDGRGGRRETQYF.

The chain has TRBV29-1 and TRBJ1-3; the TCRdb call, TRBD1, lacks DNA for checking. The CDR3 length is 13 residues. Germline V gene data show CDR1 as SQVTM and CDR2 as ANQGSEA. The CDR3 spells CSVAGDWGNTIYF.

This chain links TRBV10-3 with TRBJ1-5; absent DNA, TCRdb's TRBD1 call cannot be checked. Germline loops: CDR1 ENHRY, CDR2 SYGVKD. CDR3 size: 14 residues. The CDR3 sequence is CAISADRAGQPQHF.

This sequence joins TRBV7-3 and TRBJ2-3; TCRdb proposes TRBD2, but this gene call is untestable without DNA. Looked up from germline, CDR1 is SGHTA and CDR2 is FQGTGA. The CDR3 contains 16 residues. The CDR3 sequence is CASSLGISGATDTQYF. The complete variable domain, with remaining parts taken from reference TRBV7-3 and TRBJ2-3, reads GAGVSQTPSNKVTEKGKYVELRCDPISGHTALYWYRQSLGQGPEFLIYFQGTGAADDSGLPNDRFFAVRPEGSVSTLKIQRTERGDSAVYLCASSLGISGATDTQYFGPGTRLTVL.

V is TRBV7-8 and J is TRBJ2-7; TCRdb calls TRBD1, which cannot be checked without DNA. The germline CDR1 and CDR2 sequences are SGHVS and FQNEAQ. The CDR3 has 15 residues. CDR3 amino acids: CASSLSTGRRYEQYF.

The rearrangement joins TRBV5-6 to TRBJ2-1; absent DNA, TCRdb's TRBD1 call cannot be checked. The CDR3 runs to 13 residues. CDR1 is SGHDT, CDR2 YYEEEE, per germline. The chain's CDR3 is CASSGGAWDEQFF.

V usage is TRBV7-9 and J usage is TRBJ2-1; TCRdb indicates TRBD2, and absent DNA this call remains unverified. The CDR3 is made up of 17 amino acids. The germline V gene encodes CDR1 SEHNR and CDR2 FQNEAQ (reference sequence). The CDR3 sequence is CASSLRARGSSYNEQFF.

V and J are TRBV19 and TRBJ2-3; TCRdb outputs TRBD2, but without DNA this stays unchecked. Germline values: CDR1 LNHDA, CDR2 SQIVND (reference sequence). This CDR3 spans 15 amino acids. This CDR3 reads CASNTAGGGTDTQYF.

CDR3 in amino acids: CASTWTGRREKLFF. The genes are TRBV2 and TRBJ1-4; lacking DNA, the TRBD1 call made by TCRdb goes unchecked. Germline lookup yields CDR1 SNHLY and CDR2 FYNNEI. This CDR3 region has 14 residues.